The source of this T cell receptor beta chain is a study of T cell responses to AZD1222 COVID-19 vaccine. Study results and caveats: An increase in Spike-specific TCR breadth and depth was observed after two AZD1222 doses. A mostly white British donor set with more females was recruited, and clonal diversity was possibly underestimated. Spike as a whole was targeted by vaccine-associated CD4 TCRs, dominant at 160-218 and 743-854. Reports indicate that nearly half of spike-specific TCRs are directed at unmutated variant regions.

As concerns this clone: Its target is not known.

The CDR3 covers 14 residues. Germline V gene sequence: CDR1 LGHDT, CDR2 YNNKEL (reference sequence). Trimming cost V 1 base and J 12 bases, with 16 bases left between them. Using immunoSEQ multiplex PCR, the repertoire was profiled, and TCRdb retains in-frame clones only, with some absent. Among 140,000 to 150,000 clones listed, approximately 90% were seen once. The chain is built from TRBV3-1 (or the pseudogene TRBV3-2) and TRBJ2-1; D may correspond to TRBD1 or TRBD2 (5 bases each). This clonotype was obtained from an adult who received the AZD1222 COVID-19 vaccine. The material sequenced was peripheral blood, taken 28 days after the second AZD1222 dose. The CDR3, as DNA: TGTGCCAGCAGCCAAGGAGGGGTTACAATGAGGCAGTTCTTC. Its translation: CASSQGGVTMRQFF.